This T cell receptor beta chain was recovered during a study of shared clonotypes between healthy human individuals. This CDR3 has 14 amino acids. The germline V and J ends were trimmed by 8 bases and 6 bases, with 18 bases remaining between them. Germline CDR1 and CDR2: SGHAT and FQNNGV. Sequenced by immunoSEQ multiplex PCR; TCRdb stores in-frame clones only, minus some. The sample lists 2,100,000 or so clones, 90% to 96% occurring once. Sequenced: naive CD4+ T cells sorted from blood. Documented subset: CD45RA+ positively selected. The clonotype comes from a man in his late teens or twenties in good health. V and J are TRBV11-2 and TRBJ2-3; the D gene is possibly TRBD1 (7 bases). CDR3 residues: CASRTAGQKDTQYF. The DNA for the CDR3 is TGTGCCAGCCGAACCGCGGGACAGAAGGATACGCAGTATTTT.